These 30 T cell receptor beta chains were sequenced from one sample in a study of blood T cell repertoires in COVID-19. Sequencing was performed with immunoSEQ multiplex PCR; in TCRdb, only in-frame clones are kept and a portion is missing. The sample consists of approximately 450,000 clones, 80% to 90% of them appearing once. Material for sequencing was PBMCs or T cells enriched from blood (not recorded which). These receptors came from a man aged 25-45 years who had recovered from COVID-19.

The chain couples TRBV6-6 to TRBJ2-7; 10 nucleotides align to TRBD2. CDR3 length equals 15 residues. Losses at the gene ends were 2 bases for V and 5 bases for J; bases not matched to a gene: 6. The germline gives CDR1 MNHNY, CDR2 SVGAGI (reference sequence). CDR3 in DNA: TGTGCCAGCAGTTACCGGCTAGCGGGAGTGGACGAGCAGTACTTC. This encodes CASSYRLAGVDEQYF.

The chain uses TRBV27 and TRBJ2-7, with D possibly TRBD2 on 6 matching bases. The CDR3 covers 13 residues. V lost 5 bases and J lost 3, with 11 bases in between. The germline V gene has CDR1 MNHEY and CDR2 SMNVEV (reference sequence). CDR3 protein: CASSPGTHYEQYF. DNA of the CDR3: TGTGCCAGCAGTCCCGGGACTCACTACGAGCAGTACTTC.

This chain uses TRBV3-1 (or the pseudogene TRBV3-2) with TRBJ2-1, with 12 bases aligning to TRBD2. Germline V gene data show CDR1 as LGHDT and CDR2 as YNNKEL (reference sequence). V was pared by 6 bases and J by 7 bases, with 19 bases of the junction left unmatched. This CDR3 has 19 amino acids. The CDR3 DNA reads as TGTGCCAGCAGTCCTTGGCTAGCGGGAGGGCAAGGTTACACGAATGAGCAGTTCTTC. Amino acids: CASSPWLAGGQGYTNEQFF.

This clone was seen only a few times. The chain carries TRBV19 and TRBJ2-2; TRBD1 matches at 8 bases. The CDR3 totals 16 residues. With V trimmed by 8 bases and J by 1 base, 9 bases remained unmatched. Germline assignment: CDR1 LNHDA and CDR2 SQIVND (reference sequence). The chain's CDR3 is CASLPRTGMNTGELFF. DNA for the CDR3: TGTGCCAGTCTGCCCCGGACAGGGATGAACACCGGGGAGCTGTTTTTT.

This chain joins TRBV2 and TRBJ1-1, with 8 bases matching TRBD1. The germline gives CDR1 SNHLY, CDR2 FYNNEI. The CDR3 has 14 residues. V dropped 3 bases and J dropped 8; count of bases not matched to a gene: 8. CDR3 DNA sequence: TGTGCCAGCAGTGACAGATCAGGGGGCCGGGAAGCTTTCTTT. As protein: CASSDRSGGREAFF.

This sequence joins TRBV19 and TRBJ2-3; 9 bases map to TRBD2. There are 15 residues in the CDR3. The germline gives CDR1 LNHDA, CDR2 SQIVND (reference sequence). With 1 base clipped from V and 5 bases from J, the junction kept 4 bases outside the gene matches. The CDR3 sequence is CASSIGSGRVDTQYF. The CDR3 nucleotides read TGTGCCAGTAGTATAGGTAGCGGGAGAGTAGATACGCAGTATTTT.

The chain joins TRBV11-2 to TRBJ2-3, with 8 positions matching TRBD2. J was trimmed by 2 bases and V by 2 bases; bases with no gene match: 6. Germline CDR1 reads SGHAT; CDR2 reads FQNNGV. The CDR3 has 16 amino acids. The CDR3 reads CASSLRRAGVTDTQYF. CDR3 DNA: TGTGCCAGCAGCTTACGCCGAGCGGGGGTCACAGATACGCAGTATTTT.

The chain has TRBV15 and TRBJ2-2, with TRBD1 as a possible D gene (6 bases). Per germline, CDR1 LNHNV and CDR2 YYDKDF (reference sequence). The CDR3 runs to 16 residues. Between the trimmed V and J ends, which lost 1 base and 6 bases, there was a span of 15 bases. The CDR3 DNA reads TGTGCCACCAGCAGAGGAGGGACAATGGTCGCCGGGGAGCTGTTTTTT. It encodes CATSRGGTMVAGELFF.

This clone was seen only once. This rearrangement joins TRBV4-1 to TRBJ2-1; possibly TRBD2 for D (5 bases). Germline CDR1 MGHRA, CDR2 YSYEKL. Trimming removed 4 bases from V and 7 bases from J, with 17 bases in between. The CDR3 contains 15 residues. CDR3 nucleotides: TGCGCCAGCAGCCGAGGGCTAGTTGGTTCTAATGAGCAGTTCTTC. Translation: CASSRGLVGSNEQFF.

This clone was observed once. The chain combines TRBV19 with TRBJ1-4; possibly TRBD1 for D (6 bases). The V gene's germline CDR1 is LNHDA and CDR2 SQIVND (reference sequence). The CDR3 is made up of 16 amino acids. Trimming stripped 10 bases from V and 0 bases from J, with 18 bases between. CDR3 nucleotides: TGTGCCATTTCCCGGGGGGCAGTCGCAACTAATGAAAAACTGTTTTTT. As protein: CAISRGAVATNEKLFF.

The gene calls are TRBV28 and TRBJ1-5, with D uncertain. Trimming took 7 bases from V and 0 from J, leaving 19 bases between them. Germline CDR1 reads MDHEN; CDR2 reads SYDVKM. The CDR3 covers 17 residues. CDR3 sequence reads: CASTPPRQTYSNQPQHF. Here the CDR3 DNA reads TGTGCCAGCACCCCCCCCCGACAAACCTATAGCAATCAGCCCCAGCATTTT.

The genes are TRBV5-1 and TRBJ2-2; the D is unclear. The ends were cut back, 2 bases at V and 1 base at J, with 9 bases in the middle. The CDR3 totals 15 residues. Germline lookup yields CDR1 SGHRS and CDR2 YFSETQ. The CDR3 loop is CASSFRGQNTGELFF. The CDR3 DNA is TGCGCCAGCAGCTTCCGAGGCCAGAACACCGGGGAGCTGTTTTTT.

The chain carries TRBV28 and TRBJ2-5, with D possibly matching TRBD2 (5 bases). Germline V CDR1 and CDR2: MDHEN, SYDVKM. CDR3 length: 15 residues. Trimming left V 6 bases short and J 1 base short, with 15 bases between. The CDR3 is CASRLEARFQETQYF. CDR3 nucleotide sequence: TGTGCCAGCAGGCTGGAGGCTAGATTCCAAGAGACCCAGTACTTC.

The chain joins TRBV6-5 to TRBJ2-7, with D maybe TRBD2 (7 bases). The CDR3 sequence is 14 residues long. Germline CDR1 reads MNHEY; CDR2 reads SVGAGI. Trimming pared 6 bases from V and 2 bases from J, leaving 14 bases between. Written as DNA, the CDR3 is TGTGCCAGCAGGCGAAGGGGGGGGGCCTACGAGCAGTACTTC. Protein: CASRRRGGAYEQYF.

The V call is TRBV27, the J call TRBJ1-2; D unresolved. The CDR3 totals 14 residues. Germline V gene sequence: CDR1 MNHEY, CDR2 SMNVEV (reference sequence). Trimming pared 3 bases from V and 3 bases from J, leaving 11 bases between. The CDR3 reads CASSFGPGYYGYTF. The CDR3 DNA is TGTGCCAGCAGTTTCGGCCCGGGATACTATGGCTACACCTTC.

V is TRBV11-2 and J is TRBJ1-4, with D tentatively TRBD1 (6 bases). Germline V CDR1 and CDR2: SGHAT, FQNNGV. With 3 bases removed from V and 7 bases from J, the gap between germline ends came to 18 bases. The CDR3 has 16 residues. In DNA, the CDR3 is TGTGCCAGCAGCTTCCGAACAGGGTTTATCGTTGAAAAACTGTTTTTT. Its protein is CASSFRTGFIVEKLFF.

The chain is built from TRBV15 and TRBJ2-1, with a weak D call TRBD2 (6 bases). V was trimmed by 0 bases and J by 6 bases, leaving 12 bases between them. The CDR3 totals 15 residues. The germline gives CDR1 LNHNV, CDR2 YYDKDF (reference sequence). The CDR3 here is CATSREQVGGNEQFF. DNA for the CDR3: TGTGCCACCAGCAGAGAACAAGTGGGAGGCAATGAGCAGTTCTTC.

The rearrangement joins TRBV6-5 to TRBJ2-5, with 10 bases matching TRBD1. The CDR3 length is 14 residues. With V trimmed by 7 bases and J by 4 bases, 6 bases remained unmatched. Germline CDR1 reads MNHEY; CDR2 reads SVGAGI. This CDR3 is CASIDRGLTETQYF. CDR3 sequence (DNA): TGTGCCAGCATCGACAGGGGGCTCACAGAGACCCAGTACTTC.

The rearrangement joins TRBV4-2 to TRBJ2-1; 12 nucleotides align to TRBD2. Germline-derived CDR1 and CDR2 are LGHNA and YNFKEQ. This CDR3 is 15 amino acids long. Germline trimming cut 0 bases from V and 10 bases from J; bases unmatched to any gene: 4. CDR3 nucleotides: TGTGCCAGCAGCCAAGATACTAGCGGGAGGAAAGAGCAGTTCTTC. It is translated as CASSQDTSGRKEQFF.

The CDR3 nucleotides read TGTGCCAGCAGTTTCCCGACAGTACGGAACGGCTACACCTTC. Protein: CASSFPTVRNGYTF. The gene calls are TRBV7-9 and TRBJ1-2, with D possibly TRBD1 on 5 matching bases. CDR3 length equals 14 residues. Trimming removed 6 bases at V and 8 bases at J, with 19 bases between. CDR1 and CDR2 (germline): SEHNR, FQNEAQ (reference sequence).

V and J are TRBV20-1 and TRBJ2-3, with a tentative D call TRBD2 (5 bases). Trimming stripped 5 bases from V and 7 bases from J, with 10 bases between. In germline, CDR1 is DFQATT, CDR2 SNEGSKA (reference sequence). The CDR3 spans 11 residues. CDR3 region: CSARGPNTQYF. As DNA, the CDR3 is TGCAGTGCTCGCGGGCCTAATACGCAGTATTTT.

This clone came up once. V and J are TRBV5-6 and TRBJ2-5, with TRBD1 matching 11 bases. This CDR3 spans 15 amino acids. Germline V gives CDR1 SGHDT, CDR2 YYEEEE. Trimming cost V 0 bases and J 5 bases; bases outside gene matches: 3. The CDR3 is CASSLGTGGLETQYF. The CDR3 DNA follows: TGTGCCAGCAGCTTGGGGACAGGGGGCTTGGAGACCCAGTACTTC.

This chain joins TRBV1 and TRBJ2-1; TRBD2 is the table's D call and was not checked against the DNA. TRBV1 is described as a pseudogene. The CDR3 runs 16 residues. As DNA, the CDR3 is TGCACCAGCAGTCCTATAAAGCGGGAGCATGACTGTGAGCAGTTCTTC. Amino acids: CTSSPIKREHDCEQFF.

This clone has a single count. The genes are TRBV28 and TRBJ2-7; TRBD2 matches at 11 bases. V gave up 6 bases and J gave up 2 bases; unmatched junction bases: 3. Germline CDR1 is MDHEN and CDR2 is SYDVKM. This CDR3 contains 14 residues. CDR3 protein: CASRTSGGTYEQYF. As DNA, the CDR3 is TGTGCCAGCAGAACTAGCGGGGGTACCTACGAGCAGTACTTC.

The V gene is TRBV18, the J gene TRBJ2-6, with 7 bases lining up with TRBD1. The V segment lost 4 bases and the J segment 0 bases; nucleotides outside the gene matches: 0. CDR1 and CDR2 (germline): KGHSH, LQKENI. The CDR3 has 15 residues. This CDR3 is CASSRDSSGANVLTF. As DNA, the CDR3 is TGTGCCAGCTCACGGGACAGCTCTGGGGCCAACGTCCTGACTTTC.

Concerning this clone itself: Other DNA sequences from this sample encode an identical CDR3 as well. This chain joins TRBV3-1 (or the pseudogene TRBV3-2) and TRBJ2-7; TRBD1 agrees at 7 bases. The CDR3 extends over 14 amino acids. CDR1 and CDR2 from the germline V gene are LGHDT and YNNKEL (reference sequence). Losses at the gene ends were 4 bases for V and 0 bases for J; bases not matched to a gene: 3. The CDR3: CASSPRDSSYEQYF. DNA of the CDR3: TGTGCCAGCAGCCCACGGGACAGCTCCTACGAGCAGTACTTC.

This rearrangement joins TRBV12-3 or TRBV12-4 to TRBJ2-7; 9 nucleotides line up with TRBD1. The V and J ends lost 6 bases and 4 bases, in that order; junction bases with no gene match: 4. This CDR3 spans 13 amino acids. The CDR3 is CASSSGQGYEQYF. CDR3 nucleotide sequence: TGTGCCAGCAGCTCCGGACAGGGGTACGAGCAGTACTTC.

The chain joins TRBV21-1 to TRBJ2-7; TRBD1 is taken as the D call from the table, unchecked against the DNA. TRBV21-1 is noted as a pseudogene. CDR3 length: 16 residues. In nucleotides, the CDR3 is TGTGCCAGCAGCAAAGTCGGACAGGGGAGGGAATACGAGCAGTACTTC. This sequence encodes CASSKVGQGREYEQYF.

The chain is built from TRBV2 and TRBJ1-4; TRBD1 is a possible D gene (5 bases). Germline V gene data show CDR1 as SNHLY and CDR2 as FYNNEI. The CDR3 is 17 amino acids. V was cut by 5 bases and J by 0 bases, with 16 bases left in between. CDR3 sequence reads: CASSPLGGAPTNEKLFF. The CDR3, as DNA: TGTGCCAGCAGTCCGCTGGGGGGAGCCCCAACTAATGAAAAACTGTTTTTT.

V gene TRBV28 combines with J gene TRBJ1-2; 8 bases align to TRBD1. Germline CDR1 reads MDHEN; CDR2 reads SYDVKM. V was pared by 6 bases and J by 5 bases, with 11 bases of the junction left unmatched. CDR3 length: 15 amino acids. The CDR3 DNA is TGTGCCAGCAGCCTATCGGGACAGGCTGTTTATGGCTACACCTTC. Translating it yields CASSLSGQAVYGYTF.